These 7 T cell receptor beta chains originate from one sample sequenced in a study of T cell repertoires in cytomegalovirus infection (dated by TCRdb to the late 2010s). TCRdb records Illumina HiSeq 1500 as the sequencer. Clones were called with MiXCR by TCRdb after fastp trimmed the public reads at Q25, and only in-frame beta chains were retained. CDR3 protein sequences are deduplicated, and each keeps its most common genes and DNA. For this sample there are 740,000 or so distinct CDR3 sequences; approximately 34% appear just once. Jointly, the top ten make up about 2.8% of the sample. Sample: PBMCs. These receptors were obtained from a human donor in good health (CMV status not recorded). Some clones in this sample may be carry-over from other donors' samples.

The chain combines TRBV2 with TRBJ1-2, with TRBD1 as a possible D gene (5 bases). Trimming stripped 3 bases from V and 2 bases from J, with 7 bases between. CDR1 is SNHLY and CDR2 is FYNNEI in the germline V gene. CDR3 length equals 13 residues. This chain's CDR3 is CASSEGPNYGYTF. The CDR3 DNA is TGTGCCAGCAGTGAGGGACCGAACTATGGCTACACCTTC.

The CDR3 nucleotides read TGTGCCAGCAGCCACCGACAGAACTACAATGAGCAGTTCTTC. This sequence encodes CASSHRQNYNEQFF. The gene calls are TRBV7-9 and TRBJ2-1, with D maybe TRBD1 (5 bases). V lost 5 bases and J 3 bases, leaving 11 bases between the germline ends. Per the germline V gene, CDR1 is SEHNR and CDR2 is FQNEAQ (reference sequence). The CDR3 spans 14 residues. Full variable domain (rest looked up from reference TRBV7-9 and TRBJ2-1): DTGVSQNPRHKITKRGQNVTFRCDPISEHNRLYWYRQTLGQGPEFLTYFQNEAQLEKSRLLSDRFSAERPKGSFSTLEIQRTEQGDSAMYLCASSHRQNYNEQFFGPGTRLTVL.

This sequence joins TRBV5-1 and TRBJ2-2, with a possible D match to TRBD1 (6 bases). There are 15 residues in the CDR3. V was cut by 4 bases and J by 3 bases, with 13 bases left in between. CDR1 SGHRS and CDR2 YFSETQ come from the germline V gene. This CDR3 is CASSLRDTYTGELFF. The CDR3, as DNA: TGCGCCAGCAGCCTAAGGGACACTTACACCGGGGAGCTGTTTTTT.

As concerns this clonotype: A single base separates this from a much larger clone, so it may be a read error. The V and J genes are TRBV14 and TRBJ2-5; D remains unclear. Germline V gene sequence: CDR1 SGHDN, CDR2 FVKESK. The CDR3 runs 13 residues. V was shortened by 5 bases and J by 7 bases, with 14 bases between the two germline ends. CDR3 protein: CASSKATPGTQYF. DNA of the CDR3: TGTGCCAGCAGCAAAGCCACCCCGGGGACCCAGTACTTC.

The CDR3 nucleotides are TGTGCCAGCAGTCAGCGGGGGGGCCGCCAAGAGACCCAGTACTTC. Its protein product is CASSQRGGRQETQYF. The V gene is TRBV28, the J gene TRBJ2-5; TRBD2 agrees at 10 bases. Germline trimming cut 5 bases from V and 1 base from J; bases unmatched to any gene: 4. Germline V lookup: CDR1 MDHEN, CDR2 SYDVKM. The CDR3 runs to 15 residues.

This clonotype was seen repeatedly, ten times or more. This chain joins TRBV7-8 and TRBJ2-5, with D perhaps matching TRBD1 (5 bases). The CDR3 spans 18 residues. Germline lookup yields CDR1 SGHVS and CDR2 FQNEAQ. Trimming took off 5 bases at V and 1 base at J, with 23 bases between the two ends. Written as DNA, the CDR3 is TGTGCCAGCAGCCCAGGTGGTTATTGGGTCCAGGGCCAAGAGACCCAGTACTTC. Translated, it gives CASSPGGYWVQGQETQYF.

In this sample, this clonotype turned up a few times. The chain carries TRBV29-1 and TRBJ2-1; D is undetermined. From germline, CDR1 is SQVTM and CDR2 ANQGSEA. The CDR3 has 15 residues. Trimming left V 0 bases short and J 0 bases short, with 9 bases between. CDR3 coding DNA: TGCAGCGTTGAAGATCTCCACAGCTCCTACAATGAGCAGTTCTTC. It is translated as CSVEDLHSSYNEQFF.